This TCR beta chain is drawn from a study of response to subunit inactivated influenza vaccine. From the RT-PCR reads, TCRdb called clonotypes with MiXCR, one entry per CDR3 protein. The sample lists hundreds of thousands of distinct CDR3 sequences; 11% to 15% were seen once. The CDR3 runs 14 residues. Trimming took 2 bases from V and 0 from J, leaving 8 bases between them. The starting material was PBMCs from blood, obtained about 14 days before vaccination. The chain joins TRBV12-3 or TRBV12-4 to TRBJ2-7; no reliable D call. This sequence was found in a man aged 50 to 60 who received an inactivated influenza vaccine. The CDR3 sequence: CASSLRQDSYEQYF. The DNA of the CDR3 is TGTGCCAGCAGTTTAAGACAAGACTCCTACGAGCAGTACTTC.